One sample yielded the 6 T cell receptor beta chains listed below, sequenced in a study of cytomegalovirus exposure and HLA in healthy donors. The study ran its PCR with 60 Vbeta and 13 Jbeta primers. The table came from immunoSEQ multiplex PCR; TCRdb's copy has only in-frame clones and leaves some out. This listing includes about 100,000 clones. The specimen sequenced was PBMCs. These receptors originate from a man in his fifties in good health and CMV-seronegative.

This sequence joins TRBV5-6 and TRBJ1-2, with 8 bases matching TRBD1. Germline loops: CDR1 SGHDT, CDR2 YYEEEE. The CDR3 is 14 residues long. V was clipped by 1 base and J by 4 bases; unmatched bases: 3. CDR3 in DNA: TGTGCCAGCAGCTTGACGACAGGGGCCTATGGCTACACCTTC. Encoded protein: CASSLTTGAYGYTF.

The chain couples TRBV6-1 to TRBJ2-1, with 11 bases fitting TRBD1. Germline V gene lookup returns CDR1 MNHNS and CDR2 SASEGT. Trimming at V came to 3 bases and at J to 9 bases, leaving 4 bases not matched to a gene. This CDR3 comprises 14 residues. DNA for the CDR3: TGTGCCAGCAGTGACCGGACAGGGGGCCGTGAGCAGTTCTTC. As protein: CASSDRTGGREQFF.

This sequence joins TRBV6-1 and TRBJ1-2; TRBD1 is a possible D gene (6 bases). Germline assignment: CDR1 MNHNS and CDR2 SASEGT. Trimming stripped 0 bases from V and 4 bases from J, with 12 bases between. This CDR3 has 15 residues. The DNA of the CDR3 is TGTGCCAGCAGTGAAGCGTATTGGACAGCCTATGGCTACACCTTC. It translates to CASSEAYWTAYGYTF.

The J gene is TRBJ1-1, the V gene TRBV6-5; TRBD1 matches at 8 bases. The CDR3 totals 14 residues. With V trimmed by 5 bases and J by 4 bases, 6 bases remained unmatched. CDR1 and CDR2 from the germline V gene are MNHEY and SVGAGI. DNA of the CDR3: TGTGCCAGCAGTCCCCTAGACAGGGGCACTGAAGCTTTCTTT. Translating gives CASSPLDRGTEAFF.

The rearrangement joins TRBV7-9 to TRBJ2-5; 10 nucleotides align to TRBD2. This CDR3 region has 15 residues. V dropped 5 bases and J dropped 1; count of bases not matched to a gene: 4. Germline V lookup: CDR1 SEHNR, CDR2 FQNEAQ (reference sequence). CDR3 sequence reads: CASSPAGGVQETQYF. Written as DNA, the CDR3 is TGTGCCAGCAGCCCAGCGGGGGGGGTCCAAGAGACCCAGTACTTC.

The chain recombines TRBV6-6 with TRBJ2-7; 7 bases map to TRBD1. Germline V lookup: CDR1 MNHNY, CDR2 SVGAGI (reference sequence). The CDR3 length is 14 residues. Unmatched junction bases numbered 6, after V lost 2 bases and J lost 5 bases. CDR3 sequence reads: CASSYPRGQNEQYF. CDR3 bases: TGTGCCAGCAGTTACCCCCGGGGACAGAACGAGCAGTACTTC.